This T cell receptor beta chain is drawn from a study of OX40 agonist ivuxolimab in advanced cancers. The wider study: Those enrolled were less than 85% male, with a mean age of about 66 years and ages from roughly 23 to 79. Study-wide findings and caveats: It was also the case that some nonresponders had low normalized T-cell clonal expansion.

Here immunoSEQ multiplex PCR was the method, and the copy in TCRdb shows in-frame clones only, minus some. The sample holds 150,000 to 170,000 clones, 85% to 95% seen once. The CDR3 sequence is 15 residues long. Germline V gives CDR1 SGHDT, CDR2 YYEEEE. Trimming took 1 base from V and 4 from J, leaving 14 bases between them. A remark on this clone: Antigen: not known.

The receptor was derived from an adult with an advanced solid tumor such as melanoma, head and neck, liver or kidney cancer. This specimen consisted of CD4+ or CD8+ T cells sorted from blood, obtained in a trial of the OX40 agonist ivuxolimab. The chain carries TRBV5-6 and TRBJ2-5; D perhaps matches TRBD1 (5 bases). As DNA, the CDR3 is TGTGCCAGCAGCTTGAATGCAGGGCAAATAGAGACCCAGTACTTC. Its translation: CASSLNAGQIETQYF.